The TCR beta chain described here comes from a study of cytomegalovirus exposure and HLA in healthy donors. The CDR3 is 14 amino acids. Germline-derived CDR1 and CDR2 are MNHEY and SVGAGI. V lost 7 bases to trimming and J lost 4 bases, with 17 bases between them. PCR primers comprised 60 Vbeta and 13 Jbeta primers. Method: immunoSEQ multiplex PCR; TCRdb's copy keeps in-frame clones and lacks some. Among under 200,000 clones listed, almost 85% were seen once. The clonotype comes from a boy aged 5-17 years in good health and CMV-seronegative. Material for sequencing was PBMCs. The chain uses TRBV6-5 and TRBJ2-7; the D gene is possibly TRBD1 (6 bases). CDR3 residues: CASNRLDRSYEQYF. CDR3 bases: TGTGCCAGCAACCGGTTGGACAGAAGTTACGAGCAGTACTTC.